The 5 T cell receptor beta chains listed next were all sequenced from one sample in a study of blood T cells in healthy people across ages. Using a J-beta primer mix together with a sample-barcoded 5' primer, a second PCR was run for roughly 6 to 12 cycles. In TCRdb, the 5' RACE reads were re-called with MiXCR into one record per CDR3 protein. The sample shows 600,000 to 1,000,000 distinct CDR3 sequences, about 25% of them seen only once. The sample was also reused in another study, on T cells of mothers and their children.

Specimen: blood. The receptors come from a boy aged 10-17 years in good health.

V and J are TRBV20-1 and TRBJ1-5; D remains unclear. CDR1 is DFQATT and CDR2 is SNEGSKA in the germline V gene (reference sequence). CDR3 length: 12 residues. V was trimmed by 6 bases and J by 6 bases, leaving 12 bases between them. The CDR3 is CSASSMAQPQHF. The CDR3 DNA is TGCAGTGCGAGCTCGATGGCTCAGCCCCAGCATTTT.

The chain joins TRBV28 to TRBJ2-5, with D unclear. The J call may be mistaken, given a closer DNA end match to TRBJ2-7. In germline, CDR1 is MDHEN, CDR2 SYDVKM. CDR3 length: 13 amino acids. The CDR3 loop is CASSDTGTYEQYF. As DNA, the CDR3 is TGTGCCAGCAGTGACACGGGCACCTACGAGCAGTACTTC.

This clonotype has at least ten counts. The chain carries TRBV4-3 and TRBJ1-4; D is unresolved. V lost 0 bases, J lost 0 bases, and 8 bases lay in between. The CDR3 covers 16 residues. From germline, CDR1 is LGHNA and CDR2 YSLEER. CDR3: CASSQDHPATNEKLFF. For the CDR3, the DNA is TGCGCCAGCAGCCAAGATCACCCGGCAACTAATGAAAAACTGTTTTTT.

This clonotype was detected only a few times. The chain couples TRBV12-3 or TRBV12-4 to TRBJ1-1, with 8 nucleotides matching TRBD1. Trimming cost V 5 bases and J 1 base; bases outside gene matches: 6. The CDR3 contains 15 residues. The CDR3 sequence is CASSIGQGSNTEAFF. In DNA form, the CDR3 reads TGTGCCAGCAGTATAGGACAGGGATCGAACACTGAAGCTTTCTTT.

In nucleotides, the CDR3 is TGTGCCACCCACAAGCTGAGACCCAACACTGAAGCTTTCTTT. Translating it yields CATHKLRPNTEAFF. The chain links TRBV5-6 to TRBJ1-1; D gene uncertain. V was pared by 9 bases and J by 2 bases, with 17 bases between. The CDR3 has 14 residues. Germline CDR1 reads SGHDT; CDR2 reads YYEEEE.